These 12 T cell receptor beta chains originate from one sample sequenced in a study of T cell changes during pregnancy in multiple sclerosis. Libraries were prepared by immunoSEQ multiplex PCR; TCRdb keeps only in-frame clonotypes and omits some of them. This sample yields fewer than 55,000 clones, of which 70% to 90% are seen a single time; roughly 2% belongs to the top ten. The specimen comprised peripheral blood, sampled in the first trimester of pregnancy. The receptors derive from a female donor with multiple sclerosis, enrolled in a pregnancy study.

The CDR3 region has the DNA TGTGCCAGCAGCTTAGGCCCCGGGAGCGGGGGGCCTATGGAGACCCAGTACTTC. Amino acid sequence: CASSLGPGSGGPMETQYF. V usage is TRBV7-2 and J usage is TRBJ2-5; 9 bases are shared with TRBD2. Trimming at V came to 1 base and at J to 5 bases, leaving 14 bases not matched to a gene. CDR1 and CDR2 (germline): SGHTA, FQGNSA. The CDR3 is made up of 18 amino acids.

This clone was observed a handful of times. The chain combines TRBV15 with TRBJ1-1; maybe TRBD1 (6 bases). Germline V CDR1 and CDR2: LNHNV, YYDKDF (reference sequence). The V gene lost 0 bases and the J gene lost 6 bases, with 11 bases spanning the gap. The CDR3 has 14 amino acids. In DNA, the CDR3 is TGTGCCACCAGCAGAGACCAGGGGCTCCCTGAAGCTTTCTTT. It translates to CATSRDQGLPEAFF.

This chain uses TRBV4-1 with TRBJ1-2; the D gene is possibly TRBD1 (6 bases). The CDR3 is 15 amino acids. The germline V and J ends were trimmed by 5 bases and 2 bases, with 15 bases remaining between them. Germline V gene data show CDR1 as MGHRA and CDR2 as YSYEKL. The chain's CDR3 is CASSKTGFLNYGYTF. CDR3 coding DNA: TGCGCCAGCAGCAAAACAGGGTTTTTAAACTATGGCTACACCTTC.

The DNA for the CDR3 is TGTGCCAGCAGTTGGACAGGCATGAACACTGAAGCTTTCTTT. Translated, it gives CASSWTGMNTEAFF. This chain uses TRBV5-5 with TRBJ1-1; 7 bases map to TRBD1. J gave up 0 bases and V 5 bases, and 4 bases lay outside the gene matches. Germline-derived CDR1 and CDR2 are SGHKS and YYEKEE (reference sequence). The CDR3 is 14 residues long. The full variable domain, its missing parts supplied by reference TRBV5-5 and TRBJ1-1, is DAGVTQSPTHLIKTRGQQVTLRCSPISGHKSVSWYQQVLGQGPQFIFQYYEKEERGRGNFPDRFSARQFPNYSSELNVNALLLGDSALYLCASSWTGMNTEAFFGQGTRLTVV.

The chain combines TRBV11-2 with TRBJ2-2; 7 bases align to TRBD1. Trimming at V came to 6 bases and at J to 5 bases, leaving 3 bases not matched to a gene. This CDR3 spans 13 amino acids. Germline-derived CDR1 and CDR2 are SGHAT and FQNNGV. The CDR3 region has the DNA TGTGCCAGCAGTCCGACAGGGACCGGGGAGCTGTTTTTT. Translation gives CASSPTGTGELFF.

J is TRBJ2-3 and V is TRBV5-4, with D possibly TRBD2 on 6 matching bases. V was shortened by 0 bases and J by 2 bases, with 10 bases between the two germline ends. In germline, CDR1 is SGHNT, CDR2 YYREEE (reference sequence). CDR3 size: 15 residues. The CDR3 DNA sequence: TGTGCCAGCAGCTTGGGGGGAGGCCTCACAGATACGCAGTATTTT. Its protein product is CASSLGGGLTDTQYF.

The rearrangement links TRBV7-2 to TRBJ1-6, with D tentatively TRBD1 (5 bases). V was cut by 3 bases and J by 8 bases, with 17 bases left in between. The germline gives CDR1 SGHTA, CDR2 FQGNSA. The CDR3 sequence is 16 residues long. This chain's CDR3 is CASSFRRVSGDSPLHF. The CDR3 DNA follows: TGTGCCAGCAGCTTTCGCAGGGTGTCGGGGGATTCACCCCTCCACTTT.

V gene TRBV27 combines with J gene TRBJ1-4, with 8 bases fitting TRBD1. With V trimmed by 0 bases and J by 1 base, 10 bases remained unmatched. The germline CDR1 and CDR2 sequences are MNHEY and SMNVEV (reference sequence). This CDR3 region has 19 residues. This chain's CDR3 is CASSLSRGPGGGTNEKLFF. The CDR3, as DNA: TGTGCCAGCAGTTTATCGAGGGGCCCAGGGGGCGGAACTAATGAAAAACTGTTTTTT. Variable domain in full (rest from reference TRBV27 and TRBJ1-4): EAQVTQNPRYLITVTGKKLTVTCSQNMNHEYMSWYRQDPGLGLRQIYYSMNVEVTDKGDVPEGYKVSRKEKRNFPLILESPSPNQTSLYFCASSLSRGPGGGTNEKLFFGSGTQLSVL.

Regarding this clone: Different DNA sequences within this sample yield the same CDR3. CDR3 sequence: CASSFGPGCNYGYTF. The CDR3 DNA is TGTGCCAGCAGCTTCGGCCCAGGGTGTAACTATGGCTACACCTTT. The chain uses TRBV21-1 and TRBJ1-2; whether TRBD1, the table's D call, matches the DNA was not checked. TRBV21-1 is reported as a pseudogene. There are 15 residues in the CDR3.

This chain connects TRBV19 to TRBJ2-3; D call uncertain. Deletions cut 5 bases from V and 4 bases from J, with 7 bases between. Germline V gene data show CDR1 as LNHDA and CDR2 as SQIVND (reference sequence). This CDR3 is 12 amino acids long. The CDR3 nucleotides read TGTGCCAGTAGTTTTTCGGCAGATACGCAGTATTTT. It codes for CASSFSADTQYF.

The chain carries TRBV2 and TRBJ2-1, with 9 bases that match TRBD2. V was clipped by 2 bases and J by 4 bases; unmatched bases: 3. The CDR3 extends over 15 amino acids. In germline, CDR1 is SNHLY, CDR2 FYNNEI. DNA of the CDR3: TGTGCCAGCAGTGAATTAGCGGGGGCGTACAATGAGCAGTTCTTC. Protein product: CASSELAGAYNEQFF.

The rearrangement links TRBV19 to TRBJ1-2; TRBD1 matches at 7 bases. CDR3 size: 15 residues. The V gene end was trimmed by 7 bases and the J gene end by 4 bases; junction bases not matched to a gene: 12. Germline V CDR1 and CDR2: LNHDA, SQIVND (reference sequence). This chain's CDR3 is CASTGTEEDFYGYTF. CDR3 coding DNA: TGTGCCAGTACTGGGACAGAGGAGGACTTCTATGGCTACACCTTC.